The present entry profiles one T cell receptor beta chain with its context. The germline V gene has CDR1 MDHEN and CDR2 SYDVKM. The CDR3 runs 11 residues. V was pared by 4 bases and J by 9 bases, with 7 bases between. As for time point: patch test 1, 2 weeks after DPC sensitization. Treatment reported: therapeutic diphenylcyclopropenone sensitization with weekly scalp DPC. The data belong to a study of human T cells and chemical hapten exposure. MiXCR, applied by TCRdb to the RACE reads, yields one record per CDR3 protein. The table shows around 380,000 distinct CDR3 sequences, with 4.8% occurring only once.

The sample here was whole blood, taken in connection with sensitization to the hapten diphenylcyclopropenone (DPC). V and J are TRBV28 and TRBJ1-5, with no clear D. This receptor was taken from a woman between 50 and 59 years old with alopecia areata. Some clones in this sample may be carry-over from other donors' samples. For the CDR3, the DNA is TGTGCCAGCAGTTCACCCCCGCCCCAGCATTTT. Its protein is CASSSPPPQHF.